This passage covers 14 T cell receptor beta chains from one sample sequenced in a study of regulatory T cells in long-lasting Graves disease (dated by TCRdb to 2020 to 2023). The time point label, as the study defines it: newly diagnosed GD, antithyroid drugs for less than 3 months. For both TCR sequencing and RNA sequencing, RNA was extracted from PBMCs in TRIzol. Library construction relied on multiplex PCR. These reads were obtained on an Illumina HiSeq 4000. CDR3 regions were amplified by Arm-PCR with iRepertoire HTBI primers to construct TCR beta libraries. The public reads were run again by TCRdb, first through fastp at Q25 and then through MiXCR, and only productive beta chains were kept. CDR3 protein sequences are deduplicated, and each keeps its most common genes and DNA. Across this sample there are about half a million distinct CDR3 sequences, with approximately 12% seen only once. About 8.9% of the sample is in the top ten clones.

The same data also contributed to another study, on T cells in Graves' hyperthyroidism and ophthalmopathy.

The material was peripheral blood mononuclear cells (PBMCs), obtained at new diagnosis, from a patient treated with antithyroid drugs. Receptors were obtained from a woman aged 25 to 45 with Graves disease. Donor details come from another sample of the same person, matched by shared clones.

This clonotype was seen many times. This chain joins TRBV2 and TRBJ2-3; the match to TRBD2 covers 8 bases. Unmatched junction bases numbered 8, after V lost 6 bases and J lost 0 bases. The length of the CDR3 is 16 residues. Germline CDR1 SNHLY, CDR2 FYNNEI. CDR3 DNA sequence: TGTGCCAGCAGACTAACCGGGACTAGAAGCACAGATACGCAGTATTTT. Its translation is CASRLTGTRSTDTQYF. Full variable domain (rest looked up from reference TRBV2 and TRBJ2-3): EPEVTQTPSHQVTQMGQEVILRCVPISNHLYFYWYRQILGQKVEFLVSFYNNEISEKSEIFDDQFSVERPDGSNFTLKIRSTKLEDSAMYFCASRLTGTRSTDTQYFGPGTRLTVL.

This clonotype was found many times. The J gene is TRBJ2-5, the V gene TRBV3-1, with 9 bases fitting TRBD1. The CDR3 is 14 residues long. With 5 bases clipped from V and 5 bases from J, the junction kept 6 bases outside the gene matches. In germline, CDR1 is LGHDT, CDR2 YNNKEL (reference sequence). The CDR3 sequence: CASSGTGTGETQYF. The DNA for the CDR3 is TGTGCCAGCAGCGGGACAGGGACGGGGGAGACCCAGTACTTC.

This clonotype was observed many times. The CDR3 bases are TGTGCCAGCAGCTCCTCACAGGGAGTTTATGGCTACACCTTC. Amino acids: CASSSSQGVYGYTF. The rearrangement joins TRBV11-1 to TRBJ1-2; TRBD1 is a possible D gene (6 bases). V lost 4 bases, J lost 5 bases, and 14 bases lay in between. This CDR3 is built from 14 residues. The germline CDR1 and CDR2 sequences are SGHAT and FQDESV (reference sequence).

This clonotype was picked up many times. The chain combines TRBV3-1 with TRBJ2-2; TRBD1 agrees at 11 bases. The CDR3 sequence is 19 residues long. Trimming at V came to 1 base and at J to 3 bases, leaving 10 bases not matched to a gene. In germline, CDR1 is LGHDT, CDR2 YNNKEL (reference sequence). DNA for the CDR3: TGTGCCAGCAGCCAAGGACCGGGACAGGGGGGATCGCACACCGGGGAGCTGTTTTTT. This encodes CASSQGPGQGGSHTGELFF.

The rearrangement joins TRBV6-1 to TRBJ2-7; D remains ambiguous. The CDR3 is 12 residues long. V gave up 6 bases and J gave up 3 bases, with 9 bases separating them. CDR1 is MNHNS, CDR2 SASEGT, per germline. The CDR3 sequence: CASRKSHYEQYF. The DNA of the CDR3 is TGTGCCAGCAGAAAAAGCCACTACGAGCAGTACTTC.

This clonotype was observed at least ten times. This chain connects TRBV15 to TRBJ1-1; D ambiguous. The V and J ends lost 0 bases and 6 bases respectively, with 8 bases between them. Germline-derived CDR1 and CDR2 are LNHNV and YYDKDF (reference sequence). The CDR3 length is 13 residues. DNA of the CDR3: TGTGCCACCAGCAGAGATTGGGCAGCTGAAGCTTTCTTT. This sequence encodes CATSRDWAAEAFF.

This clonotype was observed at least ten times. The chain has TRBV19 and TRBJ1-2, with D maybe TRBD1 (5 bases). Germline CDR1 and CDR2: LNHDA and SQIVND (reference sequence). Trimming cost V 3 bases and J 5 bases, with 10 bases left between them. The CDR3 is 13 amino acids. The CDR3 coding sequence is TGTGCCAGTAGTATCCAGGGTCCTTATGGCTACACCTTC. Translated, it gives CASSIQGPYGYTF.

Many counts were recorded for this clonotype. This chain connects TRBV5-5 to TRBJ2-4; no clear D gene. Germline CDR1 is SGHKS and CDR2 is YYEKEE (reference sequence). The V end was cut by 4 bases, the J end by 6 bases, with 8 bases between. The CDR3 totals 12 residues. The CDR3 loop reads CASSPDSNIQYF. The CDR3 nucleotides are TGTGCCAGCAGCCCCGATTCAAACATTCAGTACTTC.

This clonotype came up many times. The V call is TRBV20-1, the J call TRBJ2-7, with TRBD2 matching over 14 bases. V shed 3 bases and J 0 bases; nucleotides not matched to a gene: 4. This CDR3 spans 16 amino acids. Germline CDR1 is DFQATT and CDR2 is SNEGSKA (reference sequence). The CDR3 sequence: CSASGLAGGFSYEQYF. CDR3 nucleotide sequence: TGCAGTGCTAGCGGACTAGCGGGAGGTTTCTCCTACGAGCAGTACTTC.

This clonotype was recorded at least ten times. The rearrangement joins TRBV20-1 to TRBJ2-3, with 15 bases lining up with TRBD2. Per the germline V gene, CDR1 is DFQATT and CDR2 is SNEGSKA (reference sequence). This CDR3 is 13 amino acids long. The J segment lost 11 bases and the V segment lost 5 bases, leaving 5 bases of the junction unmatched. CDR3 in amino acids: CSAWTSGREGQYF. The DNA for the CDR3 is TGCAGTGCTTGGACTAGCGGGAGGGAGGGGCAGTATTTT.

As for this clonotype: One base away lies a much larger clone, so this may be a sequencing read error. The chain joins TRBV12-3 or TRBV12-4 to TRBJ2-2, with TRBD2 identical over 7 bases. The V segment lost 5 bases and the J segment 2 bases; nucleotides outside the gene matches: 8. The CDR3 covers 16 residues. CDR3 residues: CASSALAERNTGELFF. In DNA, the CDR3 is TGTGCCAGCAGTGCCCTAGCGGAAAGAAACACCGGGGAGCTGTTTTTT.

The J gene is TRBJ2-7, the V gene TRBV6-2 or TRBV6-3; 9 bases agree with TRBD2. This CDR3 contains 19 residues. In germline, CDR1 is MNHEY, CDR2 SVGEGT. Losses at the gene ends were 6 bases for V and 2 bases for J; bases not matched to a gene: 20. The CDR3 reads CASRRTLASGNSETYEQYF. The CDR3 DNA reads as TGTGCCAGCAGACGAACTTTAGCTAGCGGGAATTCGGAGACCTACGAGCAGTACTTC.

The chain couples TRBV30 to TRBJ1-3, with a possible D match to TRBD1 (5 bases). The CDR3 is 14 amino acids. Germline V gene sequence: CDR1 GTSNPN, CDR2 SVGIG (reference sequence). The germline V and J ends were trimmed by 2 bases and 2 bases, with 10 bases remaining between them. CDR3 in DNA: TGTGCCTGGAGTTTGAGGGGCCCTGGAAACACCATATATTTT. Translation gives CAWSLRGPGNTIYF.

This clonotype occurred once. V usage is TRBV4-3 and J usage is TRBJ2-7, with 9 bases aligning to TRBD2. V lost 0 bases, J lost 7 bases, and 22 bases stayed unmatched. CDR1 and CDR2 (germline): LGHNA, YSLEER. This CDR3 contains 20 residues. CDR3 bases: TGCGCCAGCAGCCAAGATCCTGTTCTAGCGGGACCCCAAGGGAGGGGGGAGCAGTACTTC. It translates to CASSQDPVLAGPQGRGEQYF.